The next 2 T cell receptor beta chains were all read from a single sample in a study of T cell responses to AZD1222 COVID-19 vaccine. Here immunoSEQ multiplex PCR was the method, and the copy in TCRdb shows in-frame clones only, minus some. Of tens of thousands of clones in the sample, over 80% are singletons; the top ten hold 4.5% to 5.5%. The sample in question was peripheral blood, obtained on day 0 of MenACWY control vaccination. These receptors were collected from an adult in good health.

The chain has TRBV5-1 and TRBJ1-3, with a weak D call TRBD1 (6 bases). V lost 0 bases and J 4 bases, leaving 17 bases between the germline ends. This CDR3 is built from 17 residues. Germline-derived CDR1 and CDR2 are SGHRS and YFSETQ. The CDR3 protein is CASSLEGHLGAGNTIYF. DNA for the CDR3: TGCGCCAGCAGCTTGGAGGGACACCTAGGGGCAGGAAACACCATATATTTT.

CDR3 amino acids: CASSLGDRSYGYTF. CDR3 bases: TGTGCCAGCAGCTTGGGGGACAGGAGCTATGGCTACACCTTC. J is TRBJ1-2 and V is TRBV5-4; 8 bases match TRBD1. Germline V gene sequence: CDR1 SGHNT, CDR2 YYREEE (reference sequence). V was pared by 0 bases and J by 4 bases, with 2 bases of the junction left unmatched. The CDR3 covers 14 residues.